The clone carrying this TCR beta chain was detected once. The sample belongs to a study of blood T cell repertoires in COVID-19. Study context: There were acute and convalescent COVID-19 samples, and they came from the United States, Italy and Spain.

The V and J ends lost 4 bases and 4 bases respectively, with 14 bases between them. Per the germline V gene, CDR1 is MNHEY and CDR2 is SMNVEV (reference sequence). CDR3 length: 15 residues. TCRdb's copy holds only in-frame clones and misses some; the assay was immunoSEQ multiplex PCR. The table shows under 200,000 clones, with over 80% occurring only once. Enrolled through a virtual design, the participants were between 18 and 89 years of age and came from about two dozen US areas. Which cohort a participant joined came from the clinical history participants gave. Exposed participants came across a COVID-19 case within 2 weeks before study entry.

This sequence joins TRBV27 and TRBJ2-1; perhaps TRBD1 as D (6 bases). The specimen sequenced was PBMCs or T cells enriched from blood (not recorded which). The clonotype originates from a woman in her thirties who had been exposed to COVID-19. This chain's CDR3 is CASSSHRVPYNEQFF. The CDR3 bases are TGTGCCAGCAGTTCCCACAGGGTCCCGTACAATGAGCAGTTCTTC.